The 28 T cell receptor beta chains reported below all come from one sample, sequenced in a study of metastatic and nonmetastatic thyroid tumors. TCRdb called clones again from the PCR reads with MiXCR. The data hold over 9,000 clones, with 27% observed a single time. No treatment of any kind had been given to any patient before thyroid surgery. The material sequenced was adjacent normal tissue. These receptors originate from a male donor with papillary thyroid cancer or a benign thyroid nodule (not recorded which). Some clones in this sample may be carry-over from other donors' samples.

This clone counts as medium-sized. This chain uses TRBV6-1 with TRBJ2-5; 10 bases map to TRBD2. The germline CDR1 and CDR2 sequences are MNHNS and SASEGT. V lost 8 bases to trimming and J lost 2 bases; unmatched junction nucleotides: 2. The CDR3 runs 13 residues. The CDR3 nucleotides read TGTGCCAGCGAAGCGGGGGGGCAAGAGACCCAGTACTTC. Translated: CASEAGGQETQYF.

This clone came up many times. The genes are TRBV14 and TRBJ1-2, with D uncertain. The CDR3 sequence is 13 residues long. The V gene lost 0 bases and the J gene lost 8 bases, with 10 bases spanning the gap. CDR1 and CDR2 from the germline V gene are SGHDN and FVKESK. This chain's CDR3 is CASSQERTGGYTF. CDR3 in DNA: TGTGCCAGCAGCCAAGAACGGACGGGGGGCTACACCTTC.

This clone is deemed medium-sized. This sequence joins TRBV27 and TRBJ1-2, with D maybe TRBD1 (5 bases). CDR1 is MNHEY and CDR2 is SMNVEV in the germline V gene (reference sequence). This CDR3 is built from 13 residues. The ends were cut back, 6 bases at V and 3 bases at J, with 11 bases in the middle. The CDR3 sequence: CASSDGQDYGYTF. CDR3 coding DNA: TGTGCCAGCAGCGATGGACAAGACTATGGCTACACCTTC.

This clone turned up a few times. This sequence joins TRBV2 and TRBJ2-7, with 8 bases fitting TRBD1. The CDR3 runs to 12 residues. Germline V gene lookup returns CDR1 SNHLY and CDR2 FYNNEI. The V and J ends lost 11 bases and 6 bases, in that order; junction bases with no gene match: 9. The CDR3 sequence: CACGDRGSEQYF. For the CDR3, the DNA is TGTGCCTGCGGCGACAGGGGCAGCGAGCAGTACTTC.

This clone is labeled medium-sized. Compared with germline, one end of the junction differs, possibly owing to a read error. The CDR3 DNA reads TGCGCCAGCACCTTGTCCAGCTCCTATAATTCACCCCTCCACTTT. Translation: CASTLSSSYNSPLHF. The gene calls are TRBV5-1 and TRBJ1-6; D gene uncertain. The germline V gene has CDR1 SGHRS and CDR2 YFSETQ. This CDR3 is 15 amino acids long. The full variable domain, rest sourced from reference TRBV5-1 and TRBJ1-6, is KAGVTQTPRYLIKTRGQQVTLSCSPISGHRSVSWYQQTPGQGLQFLFEYFSETQRNKGNFPGRFSGRQFSNSRSEMNVSTLELGDSALYLCASTLSSSYNSPLHFGNGTRLTVT.

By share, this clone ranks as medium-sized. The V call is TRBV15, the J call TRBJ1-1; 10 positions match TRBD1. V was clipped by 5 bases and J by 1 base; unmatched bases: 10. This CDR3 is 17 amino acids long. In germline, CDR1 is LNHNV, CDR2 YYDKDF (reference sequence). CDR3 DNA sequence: TGTGCCACCAGCTTTAGGGGACAGGGGTATGGGAACACTGAAGCTTTCTTT. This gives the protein CATSFRGQGYGNTEAFF.

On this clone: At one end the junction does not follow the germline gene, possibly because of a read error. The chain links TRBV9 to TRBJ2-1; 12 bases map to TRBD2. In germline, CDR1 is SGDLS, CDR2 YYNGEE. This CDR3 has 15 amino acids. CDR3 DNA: TGTGCCAGCAGCCCCGGACTAGCGGGACTATACGAGCAGTCCTTC. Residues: CASSPGLAGLYEQSF.

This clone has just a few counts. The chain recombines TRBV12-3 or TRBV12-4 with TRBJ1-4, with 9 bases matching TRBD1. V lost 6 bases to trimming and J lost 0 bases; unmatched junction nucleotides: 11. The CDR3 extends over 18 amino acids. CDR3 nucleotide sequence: TGTGCCAGCAGACGGGACAGGGTTCTTAAGGCAACTAATGAAAAACTGTTTTTT. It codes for CASRRDRVLKATNEKLFF.

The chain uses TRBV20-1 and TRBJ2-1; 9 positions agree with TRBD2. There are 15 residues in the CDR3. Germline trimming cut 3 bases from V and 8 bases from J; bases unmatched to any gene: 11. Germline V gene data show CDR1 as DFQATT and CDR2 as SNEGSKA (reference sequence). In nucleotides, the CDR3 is TGCAGTGCTAGGCCCTTCGCTAGCGGGACCTATGAGCAGTTCTTC. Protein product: CSARPFASGTYEQFF.

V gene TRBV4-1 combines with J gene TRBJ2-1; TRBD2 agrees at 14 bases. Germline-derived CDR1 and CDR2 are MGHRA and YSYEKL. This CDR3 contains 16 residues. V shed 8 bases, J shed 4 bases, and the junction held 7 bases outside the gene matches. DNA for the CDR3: TGCGCCAGCCTTGGACTAGCGGGAGGAGCATACAATGAGCAGTTCTTC. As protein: CASLGLAGGAYNEQFF.

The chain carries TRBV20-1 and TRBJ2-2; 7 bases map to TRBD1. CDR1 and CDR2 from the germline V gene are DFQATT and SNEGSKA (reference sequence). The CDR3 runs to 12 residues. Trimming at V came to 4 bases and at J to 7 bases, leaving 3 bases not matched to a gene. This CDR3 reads CSAIGTDGELFF. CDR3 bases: TGCAGTGCTATAGGGACAGACGGGGAGCTGTTTTTT.

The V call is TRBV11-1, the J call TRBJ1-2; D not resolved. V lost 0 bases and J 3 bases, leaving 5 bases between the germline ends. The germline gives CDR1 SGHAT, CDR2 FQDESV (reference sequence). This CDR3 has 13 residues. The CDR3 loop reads CASSLASHYGYTF. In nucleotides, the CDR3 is TGTGCCAGCAGCTTAGCCTCCCACTATGGCTACACCTTC. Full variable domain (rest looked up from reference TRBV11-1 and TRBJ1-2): EAEVAQSPRYKITEKSQAVAFWCDPISGHATLYWYRQILGQGPELLVQFQDESVVDDSQLPKDRFSAERLKGVDSTLKIQPAELGDSAMYLCASSLASHYGYTFGSGTRLTVV.

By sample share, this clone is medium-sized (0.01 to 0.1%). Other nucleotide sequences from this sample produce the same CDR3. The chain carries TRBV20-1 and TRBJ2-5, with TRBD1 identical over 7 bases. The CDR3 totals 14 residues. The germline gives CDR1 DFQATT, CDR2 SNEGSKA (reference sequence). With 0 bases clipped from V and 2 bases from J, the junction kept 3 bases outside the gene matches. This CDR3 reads CSAREKGQQETQYF. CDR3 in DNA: TGCAGTGCTAGAGAAAAGGGACAGCAAGAGACCCAGTACTTC.

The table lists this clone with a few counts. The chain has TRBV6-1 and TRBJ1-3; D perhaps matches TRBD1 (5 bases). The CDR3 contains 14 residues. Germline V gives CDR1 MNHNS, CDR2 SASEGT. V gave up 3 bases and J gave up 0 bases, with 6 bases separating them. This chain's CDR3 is CASSDGGSGNTIYF. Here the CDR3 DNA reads TGTGCCAGCAGTGATGGGGGCTCTGGAAACACCATATATTTT.

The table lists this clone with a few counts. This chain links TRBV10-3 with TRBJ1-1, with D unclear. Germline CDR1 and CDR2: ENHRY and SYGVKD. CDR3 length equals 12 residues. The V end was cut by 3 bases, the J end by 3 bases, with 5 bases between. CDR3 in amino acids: CAISDGYTEAFF. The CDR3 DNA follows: TGTGCCATCAGTGACGGGTACACTGAAGCTTTCTTT.

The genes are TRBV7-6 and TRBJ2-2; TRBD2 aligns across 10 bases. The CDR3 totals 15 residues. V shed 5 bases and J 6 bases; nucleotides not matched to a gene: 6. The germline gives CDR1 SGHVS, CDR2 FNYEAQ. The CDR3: CASSLSGGGPGELFF. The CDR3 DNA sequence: TGTGCCAGCAGCCTAAGCGGGGGGGGCCCCGGGGAGCTGTTTTTT.

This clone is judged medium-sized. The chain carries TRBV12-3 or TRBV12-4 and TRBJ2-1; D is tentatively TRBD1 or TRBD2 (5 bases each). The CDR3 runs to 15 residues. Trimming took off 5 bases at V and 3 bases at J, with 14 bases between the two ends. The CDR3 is CASSMRDAYYNEQFF. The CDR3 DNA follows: TGTGCCAGCAGTATGAGGGACGCCTACTACAATGAGCAGTTCTTC.

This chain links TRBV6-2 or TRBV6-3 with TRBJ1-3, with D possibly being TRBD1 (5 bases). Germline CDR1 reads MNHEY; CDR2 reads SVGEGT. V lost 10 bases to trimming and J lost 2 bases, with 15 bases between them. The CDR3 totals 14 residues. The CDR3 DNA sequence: TGTGCCACCAGCTGGGACTGGACTGGAAACACCATATATTTT. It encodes CATSWDWTGNTIYF.

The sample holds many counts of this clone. CDR3: CASSYGMWGLAYNEQFF. The CDR3 DNA is TGTGCCAGCAGTTACGGTATGTGGGGACTTGCTTACAATGAGCAGTTCTTC. This chain joins TRBV6-2 or TRBV6-3 and TRBJ2-1, with D possibly matching TRBD2 (6 bases). CDR3 size: 17 residues. The germline V and J ends were trimmed by 2 bases and 4 bases, with 18 bases remaining between them. Looked up from germline, CDR1 is MNHEY and CDR2 is SVGEGT.

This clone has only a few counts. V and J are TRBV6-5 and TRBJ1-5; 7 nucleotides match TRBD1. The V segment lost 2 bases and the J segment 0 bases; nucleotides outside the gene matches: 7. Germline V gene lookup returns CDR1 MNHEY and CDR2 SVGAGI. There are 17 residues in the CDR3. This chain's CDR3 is CASSYRDRVYSNQPQHF. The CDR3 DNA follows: TGTGCCAGCAGTTACCGCGACAGGGTCTATAGCAATCAGCCCCAGCATTTT.

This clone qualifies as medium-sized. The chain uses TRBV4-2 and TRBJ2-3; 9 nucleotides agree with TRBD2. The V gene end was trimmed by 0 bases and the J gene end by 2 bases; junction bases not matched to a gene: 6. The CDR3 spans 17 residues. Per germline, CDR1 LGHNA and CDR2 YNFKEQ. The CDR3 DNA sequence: TGTGCCAGCAGCCAAGATGAGCGCGGGGGGGCCACAGATACGCAGTATTTT. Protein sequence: CASSQDERGGATDTQYF.

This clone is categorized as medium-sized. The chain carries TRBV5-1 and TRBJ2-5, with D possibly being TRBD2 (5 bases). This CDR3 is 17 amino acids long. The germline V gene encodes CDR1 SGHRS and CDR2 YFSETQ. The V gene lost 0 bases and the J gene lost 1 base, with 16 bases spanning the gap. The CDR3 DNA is TGCGCCAGCAGCTTGGCCCTCGTTGGCGGAGGCCAAGAGACCCAGTACTTC. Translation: CASSLALVGGGQETQYF. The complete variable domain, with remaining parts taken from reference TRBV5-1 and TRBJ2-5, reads KAGVTQTPRYLIKTRGQQVTLSCSPISGHRSVSWYQQTPGQGLQFLFEYFSETQRNKGNFPGRFSGRQFSNSRSEMNVSTLELGDSALYLCASSLALVGGGQETQYFGPGTRLLVL.

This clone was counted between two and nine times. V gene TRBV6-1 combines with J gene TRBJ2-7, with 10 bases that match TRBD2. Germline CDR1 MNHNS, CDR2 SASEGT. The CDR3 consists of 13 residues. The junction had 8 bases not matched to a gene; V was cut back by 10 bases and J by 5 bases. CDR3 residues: CANKSSGSDEQYF. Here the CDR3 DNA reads TGTGCCAACAAGTCTAGCGGGAGTGACGAGCAGTACTTC.

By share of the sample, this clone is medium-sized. In nucleotides, the CDR3 is TGTGCCAGCAGCGACGGACAGTATAATTCACCCCTCCACTTT. It is translated as CASSDGQYNSPLHF. The chain links TRBV5-5 to TRBJ1-6; possible D gene TRBD1, 6 bases. This CDR3 spans 14 amino acids. Germline CDR1 is SGHKS and CDR2 is YYEKEE (reference sequence). V shed 4 bases and J shed 4 bases, with 9 bases lying between them. Using reference TRBV5-5 and TRBJ1-6 for the parts outside the CDR3, the full variable domain is DAGVTQSPTHLIKTRGQQVTLRCSPISGHKSVSWYQQVLGQGPQFIFQYYEKEERGRGNFPDRFSARQFPNYSSELNVNALLLGDSALYLCASSDGQYNSPLHFGNGTRLTVT.

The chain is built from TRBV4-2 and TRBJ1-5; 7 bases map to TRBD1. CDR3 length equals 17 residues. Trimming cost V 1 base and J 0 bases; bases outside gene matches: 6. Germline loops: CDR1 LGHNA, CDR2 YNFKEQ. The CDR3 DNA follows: TGTGCCAGCAGCCAAGCTACAGGGGACCCTAGCAATCAGCCCCAGCATTTT. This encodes CASSQATGDPSNQPQHF.

The CDR3, as DNA: TGTGCCAGCAGCTTTGAGGGACAGGCCATTGAAGCTTTCTTT. This encodes CASSFEGQAIEAFF. The chain joins TRBV5-5 to TRBJ1-1; 8 nucleotides line up with TRBD1. This CDR3 has 14 residues. Germline V gene data show CDR1 as SGHKS and CDR2 as YYEKEE (reference sequence). The V and J ends lost 2 bases and 7 bases, in that order; junction bases with no gene match: 7.

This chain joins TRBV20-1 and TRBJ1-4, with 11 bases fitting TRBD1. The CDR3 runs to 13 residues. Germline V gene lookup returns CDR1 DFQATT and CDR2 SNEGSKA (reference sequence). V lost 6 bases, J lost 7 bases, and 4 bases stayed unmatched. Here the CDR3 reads CSARTGGGEKLFF. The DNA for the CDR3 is TGCAGTGCGCGGACAGGGGGCGGTGAAAAACTGTTTTTT.

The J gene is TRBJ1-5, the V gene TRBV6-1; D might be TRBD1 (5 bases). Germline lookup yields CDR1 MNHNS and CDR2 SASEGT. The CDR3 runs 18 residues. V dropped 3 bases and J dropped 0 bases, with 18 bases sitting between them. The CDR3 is CASSDARAGGYSNQPQHF. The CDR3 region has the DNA TGTGCCAGCAGTGACGCTAGGGCGGGGGGTTATAGCAATCAGCCCCAGCATTTT.